This is a list of T cell receptor beta chains from one sample in a study of radiation and T cells in renal cell carcinoma. Sequencing was performed with immunoSEQ multiplex PCR; in TCRdb, only in-frame clones are kept and a portion is missing. Counted here are about 86,000 clones, over 80% occurring once; the ten biggest clones make up approximately 9.6%. This specimen was blood, taken from a patient whose treatment included radiotherapy and nephrectomy. These receptor sequences come from a man between 45 and 60 years old with renal cell carcinoma. Both conserved end residues are part of each CDR3. D genes are given only for firm matches. Size tells how often a clone was seen (once, few, many) or the class of an expanded clone, and some rows leave it out.

v_gene	abundance	d_gene	j_gene	CDR3nt	CDR3aa
TRBV18	.	.	TRBJ2-5	TGTGCCAGCTCACGTCAAGAGACCCAGTACTTC	CASSRQETQYF
TRBV11-2	few	TRBD1	TRBJ1-1	TGTGCCAGCAGCCTCGGGACAGGGAGAGCTTTCTTT	CASSLGTGRAFF
TRBV23-1	.	TRBD1	TRBJ2-3	TGCGCCAGCCCGGAGACAGGGGGTTTTTTCACAGATACGCAGTATTTT	CASPETGGFFTDTQYF
TRBV4-2	.	TRBD1	TRBJ2-1	TGTGCCAGCAGCCAAGATCTGGGACAGGGTGTCACCTATGAGCAGTTCTTC	CASSQDLGQGVTYEQFF
TRBV5-1	few	TRBD1	TRBJ1-2	TGCGCCAGCAGCGGGGGACAGGATGCCTATGGCTACACCTTC	CASSGGQDAYGYTF
TRBV5-1	.	TRBD1	TRBJ1-4	TGCGCCAGCAGCATGACAGGGGGCGCGTCTAATGAAAAACTGTTTTTT	CASSMTGGASNEKLFF
TRBV28	.	.	TRBJ1-2	TGTGCCAGCAGTTTAGGGGTTGAGGGCTACACCTTC	CASSLGVEGYTF
TRBV7-9	.	TRBD1	TRBJ2-1	TGTGCCAGCGGACCCCTGGGACAGGGGAACAATGAGCAGTTCTTC	CASGPLGQGNNEQFF
TRBV23-1	.	TRBD1	TRBJ2-1	TGCGCCAGCAGTCGACAGGGCTGGGTCAATGAGCAGTTCTTC	CASSRQGWVNEQFF
TRBV6-6	.	.	TRBJ1-2	TGTGCCAGCAAGGGGGGTTTCAACTATGGCTACACCTTC	CASKGGFNYGYTF
TRBV7-9	.	.	TRBJ2-1	TGTGCCAGCAGCTTAGGATGGAAGGAATCCAATGAGCAGTTCTTC	CASSLGWKESNEQFF
TRBV19	.	.	TRBJ2-5	TGTGCCAGTAGTATTCTCGCGGGGGACAAGCTAGAGACCCAGTACTTC	CASSILAGDKLETQYF
TRBV2	once	TRBD1	TRBJ1-6	TGTGCCAGCAGTGCCGAGACAGGGGGTAATTCACCCCTCCACTTT	CASSAETGGNSPLHF
TRBV4-1	once	TRBD1	TRBJ1-5	TGCGCCAGCAGTTGGGACAGGGTGAGCAATCAGCCCCAGCATTTT	CASSWDRVSNQPQHF
TRBV19	.	.	TRBJ2-6	TGTGCCAGCACAAGACCGGGACCGGGGGTCGTCCTGACTTTC	CASTRPGPGVVLTF
TRBV7-9	.	TRBD1	TRBJ1-1	TGTGCCAGCAGCCTCGAGGGACAGGCTAACATGAACACTGAAGCTTTCTTT	CASSLEGQANMNTEAFF
TRBV5-1	.	.	TRBJ2-5	TGCGCCAGCAGCTTGGGACAGCAAGAGACCCAGTACTTC	CASSLGQQETQYF
TRBV27	.	.	TRBJ1-5	TGTGCCAGCAGTTTACGGCGGGACTCGGCCCAGCATTTT	CASSLRRDSAQHF
TRBV11-3	once	TRBD1	TRBJ2-2	TGTGCCAGCAGCCAGATGACAGGGGTCTATTCCGGGGAGCTGTTTTTT	CASSQMTGVYSGELFF
TRBV30	.	.	TRBJ1-1	TGTGCCTGGAGTGTATGGTGGGGGGAGAACACTGAAGCTTTCTTT	CAWSVWWGENTEAFF